What follows are 5 T cell receptor beta chains derived from one specimen sequenced in a study of regulatory dendritic cells for organ transplantation. The protocol was immunoSEQ multiplex PCR, while the TCRdb copy is restricted to in-frame clones and leaves out a portion. The table includes 9,500 to 15,000 clones, around three quarters detected once. No cognate antigen is known for these TCRs. CFSE-labeled sorted T cells met regulatory or mature dendritic cells for 5 days. Material for sequencing was naive CD4+ T cells from blood cultured with regulatory dendritic cells. Subset described: CD45RA+ naive T cells. These TCRs come from a human donor in good health.

CDR3 protein: CASSPGLTSYNEQFF. For the CDR3, the DNA is TGCGCCAGCAGCCCGGGACTCACTTCCTACAATGAGCAGTTCTTC. J is TRBJ2-1 and V is TRBV4-1; weak D call: TRBD2 (6 bases). Germline values: CDR1 MGHRA, CDR2 YSYEKL. CDR3 length: 15 amino acids. Trimming left V 4 bases short and J 1 base short, with 11 bases between.

The chain couples TRBV7-2 to TRBJ2-3, with D maybe TRBD2 (5 bases). The germline V gene encodes CDR1 SGHTA and CDR2 FQGNSA. This CDR3 spans 15 amino acids. V gave up 0 bases and J gave up 0 bases, with 7 bases separating them. CDR3 region: CASSLAAVSTDTQYF. Written as DNA, the CDR3 is TGTGCCAGCAGCTTAGCAGCGGTTAGCACAGATACGCAGTATTTT.

CDR3 sequence: CSVEGAGVPGGYTF. In DNA form, the CDR3 reads TGCAGCGTTGAGGGTGCGGGGGTTCCGGGAGGCTACACCTTC. This chain uses TRBV29-1 with TRBJ1-2, with D possibly matching TRBD1 (5 bases). This CDR3 comprises 14 residues. The V gene's germline CDR1 is SQVTM and CDR2 ANQGSEA. Deletions cut 3 bases from V and 8 bases from J, with 19 bases between.

The chain has TRBV2 and TRBJ2-1, with 11 bases aligning to TRBD2. Germline V CDR1 and CDR2: SNHLY, FYNNEI. The CDR3 totals 14 residues. J was trimmed by 7 bases and V by 8 bases; bases with no gene match: 7. The CDR3 region is CASGMGLAVNEQFF. DNA of the CDR3: TGTGCCAGCGGCATGGGACTAGCGGTGAATGAGCAGTTCTTC.

This clone was seen once. The chain joins TRBV11-3 to TRBJ2-5, with TRBD2 matching over 7 bases. Germline V CDR1 and CDR2: SGHNT, YENEEA. V shed 3 bases, J shed 0 bases, and the junction held 4 bases outside the gene matches. The CDR3 runs to 15 residues. CDR3 sequence reads: CASSLGGGNQETQYF. The CDR3 bases are TGTGCCAGCAGCTTGGGGGGGGGTAACCAAGAGACCCAGTACTTC.